The clone carrying this TCR beta chain was counted between two and nine times. Its antigen remains unknown. Per the germline V gene, CDR1 is SEHNR and CDR2 is FQNEAQ (reference sequence). V lost 6 bases, J lost 4 bases, and 12 bases stayed unmatched. The CDR3 totals 17 residues. This sample stems from a study of response to subunit inactivated influenza vaccine. Study results and limitations: Each seasonal influenza vaccination recruits few new T cells, the authors suggested.

One entry per CDR3 protein, called by TCRdb with MiXCR from the RT-PCR reads. The sample shows around 580,000 distinct CDR3 sequences, about 14% of them seen only once. The J gene is TRBJ1-4, the V gene TRBV7-9, with TRBD1 matching over 9 bases. The TCR sequence derives from a man aged 45 to 65 who received an inactivated influenza vaccine. Sequences were derived from PBMCs from blood, sampled 11 to 12 days after vaccination. The CDR3 nucleotides read TGTGCCAGCAGGGGACAGGGTTCCCCTTTGGATAATGAAAAACTGTTTTTT. Its protein is CASRGQGSPLDNEKLFF.